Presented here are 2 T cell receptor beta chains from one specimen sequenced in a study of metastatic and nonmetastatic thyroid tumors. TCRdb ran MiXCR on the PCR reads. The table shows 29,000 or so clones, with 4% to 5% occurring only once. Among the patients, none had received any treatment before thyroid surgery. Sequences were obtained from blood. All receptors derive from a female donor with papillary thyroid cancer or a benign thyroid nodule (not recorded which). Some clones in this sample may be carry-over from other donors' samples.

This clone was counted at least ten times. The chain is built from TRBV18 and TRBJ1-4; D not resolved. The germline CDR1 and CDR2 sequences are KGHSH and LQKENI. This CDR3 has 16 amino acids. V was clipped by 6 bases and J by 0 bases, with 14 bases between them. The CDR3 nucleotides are TGTGCCAGCTCCCCTGGACCGGGATCAACTAATGAAAAACTGTTTTTT. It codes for CASSPGPGSTNEKLFF.

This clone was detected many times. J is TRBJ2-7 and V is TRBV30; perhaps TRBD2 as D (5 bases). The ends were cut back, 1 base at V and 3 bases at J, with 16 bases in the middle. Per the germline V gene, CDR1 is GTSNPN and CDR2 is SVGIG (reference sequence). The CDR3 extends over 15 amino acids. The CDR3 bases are TGTGCCTGGAGTGCAGCGGAGGCCGAGAACTACGAGCAGTACTTC. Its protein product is CAWSAAEAENYEQYF.